Reported below is one T cell receptor (beta chain). Its antigen is as yet unknown. The sample comes from a study of T cell responses to AZD1222 COVID-19 vaccine. Study-wide results and limits: Without day 14 samples, only post-peak T cell repertoires were studied. Targets within unmutated variant regions were reportedly found for nearly half of spike-specific TCRs. Just a handful of AZD1222 recipients tested seropositive at baseline. Clonal diversity may have been underestimated, and the donors were mostly white British, with more females than males.

The CDR3 has 13 residues. Germline lookup yields CDR1 LNHDA and CDR2 SQIVND (reference sequence). Trimming shortened V by 5 bases and J by 2 bases, and 8 bases separated the two germline ends. Libraries were prepared by immunoSEQ multiplex PCR; TCRdb keeps only in-frame clonotypes and omits some of them. The sample has more than 100,000 clones; about 88% are singletons. The chain joins TRBV19 to TRBJ2-3; D remains unclear. Sequencing was performed on peripheral blood, taken on day 0 of AZD1222 vaccination. The clonotype comes from an adult in good health. The CDR3 sequence: CASSPLNTDTQYF. In nucleotides, the CDR3 is TGTGCCAGTAGTCCCCTAAACACAGATACGCAGTATTTT.